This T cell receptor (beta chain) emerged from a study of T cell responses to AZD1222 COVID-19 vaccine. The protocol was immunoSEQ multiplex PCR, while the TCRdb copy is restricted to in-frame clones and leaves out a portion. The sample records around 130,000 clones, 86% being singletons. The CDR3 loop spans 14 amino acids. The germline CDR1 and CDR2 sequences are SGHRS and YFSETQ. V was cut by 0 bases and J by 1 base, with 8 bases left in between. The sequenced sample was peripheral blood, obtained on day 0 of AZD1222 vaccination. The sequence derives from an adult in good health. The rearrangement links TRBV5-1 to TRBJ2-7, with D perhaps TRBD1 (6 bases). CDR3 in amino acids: CASSLGGGSYEQYF. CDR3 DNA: TGCGCCAGCAGCTTGGGAGGGGGATCCTACGAGCAGTACTTC.